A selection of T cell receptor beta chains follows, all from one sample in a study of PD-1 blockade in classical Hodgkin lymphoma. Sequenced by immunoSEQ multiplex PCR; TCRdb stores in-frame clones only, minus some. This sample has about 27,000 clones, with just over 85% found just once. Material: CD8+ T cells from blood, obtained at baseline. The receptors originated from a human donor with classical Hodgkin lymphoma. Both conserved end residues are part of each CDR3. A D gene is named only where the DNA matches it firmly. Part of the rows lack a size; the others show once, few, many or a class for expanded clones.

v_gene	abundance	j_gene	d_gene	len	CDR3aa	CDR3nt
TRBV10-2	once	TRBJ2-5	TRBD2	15	CASSVTSGSLETQYF	TGCGCCAGCAGTGTTACTAGCGGGAGTTTGGAGACCCAGTACTTC
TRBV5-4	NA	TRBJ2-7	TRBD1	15	CASSRRDRPTYEQYF	TGTGCCAGCAGCAGACGGGACAGGCCAACCTACGAGCAGTACTTC
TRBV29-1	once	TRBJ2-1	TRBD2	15	CSVGAGGRTYNEQFF	TGCAGCGTTGGAGCGGGAGGTAGGACCTACAATGAGCAGTTCTTC
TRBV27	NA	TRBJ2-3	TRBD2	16	CASSPPAGGNTDTQYF	TGTGCCAGCAGTCCCCCCGCGGGAGGGAACACAGATACGCAGTATTTT
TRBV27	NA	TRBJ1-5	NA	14	CASTQRAGTQPQHF	TGTGCCAGCACCCAACGGGCAGGGACTCAGCCCCAGCATTTT
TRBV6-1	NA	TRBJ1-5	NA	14	CASRYGRERQPQHF	TGTGCCAGCAGGTACGGCAGGGAACGGCAGCCCCAGCATTTT
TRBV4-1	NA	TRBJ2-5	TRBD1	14	CASSQGTGGETQYF	TGCGCCAGCAGCCAAGGGACAGGGGGCGAGACCCAGTACTTC
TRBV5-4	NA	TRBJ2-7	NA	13	CASSPGALYEQYF	TGTGCCAGCAGTCCGGGAGCCCTCTACGAGCAGTACTTC
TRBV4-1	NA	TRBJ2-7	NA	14	CASSQARGKRAQYF	TGCGCCAGCAGCCAAGCCAGGGGTAAACGGGCGCAGTACTTC
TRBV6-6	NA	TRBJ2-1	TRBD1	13	CASSSGQGGEQFF	TGTGCCAGCAGTTCCGGACAGGGCGGTGAGCAGTTCTTC
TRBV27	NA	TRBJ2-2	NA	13	CASSLWDAGELFF	TGTGCCAGCAGTTTATGGGACGCCGGGGAGCTGTTTTTT
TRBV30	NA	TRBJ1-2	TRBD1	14	CASSPGQIFYGYTF	TGTGCCTCCTCCCCGGGACAGATTTTTTATGGCTACACCTTC
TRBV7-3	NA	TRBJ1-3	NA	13	CASSLDVGNTIYF	TGTGCCAGCAGCTTAGATGTTGGAAACACCATATATTTT
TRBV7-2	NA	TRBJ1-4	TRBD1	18	CASSLNPPDRTYHEKLFF	TGTGCCAGCAGCTTAAACCCCCCGGACAGGACCTACCATGAAAAACTGTTTTTT
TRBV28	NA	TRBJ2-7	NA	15	CASSLGVPSSYEQYF	TGTGCCAGCAGTTTGGGTGTTCCTAGCTCCTACGAGCAGTACTTC
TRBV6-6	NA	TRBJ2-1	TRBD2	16	CASSPTSGGIGNEQFF	TGTGCCAGCAGCCCCACCTCGGGGGGGATAGGCAATGAGCAGTTCTTC
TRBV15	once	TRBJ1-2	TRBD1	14	CATSSYRGGYGYTF	TGTGCCACCAGCAGTTACAGGGGAGGCTATGGCTACACCTTC
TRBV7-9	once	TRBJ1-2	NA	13	CASSGGVGPGYTF	TGTGCCAGCAGCGGAGGGGTAGGGCCTGGCTACACCTTC
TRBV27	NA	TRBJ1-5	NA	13	CASSDWGNQPQHF	TGTGCCAGCAGTGATTGGGGCAATCAGCCCCAGCATTTT
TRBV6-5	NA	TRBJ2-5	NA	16	CASSYSELDYQETQYF	TGTGCCAGCAGTTACTCCGAGTTGGACTACCAAGAGACCCAGTACTTC
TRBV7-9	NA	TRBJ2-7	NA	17	CASSFPRTEKALYEQYF	TGTGCCAGCAGCTTTCCTAGGACGGAAAAAGCCCTCTACGAGCAGTACTTC
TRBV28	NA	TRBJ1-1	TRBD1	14	CASSETGLNTEAFF	TGTGCCAGCAGTGAGACAGGGTTGAACACTGAAGCTTTCTTT
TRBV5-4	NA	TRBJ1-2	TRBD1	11	CASSSGDRFTF	TGTGCCAGCAGCTCCGGGGACAGGTTTACCTTC
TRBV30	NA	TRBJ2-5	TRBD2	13	CAFRGDREKEQYF	TGTGCCTTTCGGGGGGACCGGGAGAAAGAGCAGTACTTC
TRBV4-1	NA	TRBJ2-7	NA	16	CASSQGVVAGFGEQYF	TGCGCCAGCAGCCAAGGGGTTGTGGCGGGGTTCGGGGAGCAGTACTTC
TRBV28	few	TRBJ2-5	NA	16	CASNKKTGVTGETQYF	TGTGCCAGCAACAAAAAGACGGGAGTTACAGGGGAGACCCAGTACTTC
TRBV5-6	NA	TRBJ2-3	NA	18	CASSRGAGGNYLTDTQYF	TGTGCCAGCAGCAGGGGGGCCGGCGGGAATTACCTCACAGATACGCAGTATTTT
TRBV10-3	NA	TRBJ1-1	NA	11	CATTGGAEAFF	TGTGCCACCACGGGGGGGGCTGAAGCTTTCTTT
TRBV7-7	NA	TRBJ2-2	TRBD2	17	CASSQGPSGSGTGELFF	TGTGCTAGCAGCCAAGGACCTAGCGGGAGCGGCACCGGGGAGCTGTTTTTT
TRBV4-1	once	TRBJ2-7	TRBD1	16	CASSQRQSGGGYEQYF	TGCGCCAGCAGCCAAAGGCAGTCAGGGGGCGGTTACGAGCAGTACTTC
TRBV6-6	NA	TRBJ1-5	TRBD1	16	CASSQRDRGLGQPQHF	TGTGCCAGCAGTCAAAGGGACAGGGGGCTTGGTCAGCCCCAGCATTTT
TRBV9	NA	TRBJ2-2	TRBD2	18	CASSVVVGLAGNTGELFF	TGTGCCAGCAGCGTAGTAGTAGGACTAGCGGGGAACACCGGGGAGCTGTTTTTT
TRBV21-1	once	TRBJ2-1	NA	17	CASSKVMQREGYNEQFF	TGTGCCAGCAGCAAAGTTATGCAGCGGGAGGGGTACAATGAGCAGTTCTTC
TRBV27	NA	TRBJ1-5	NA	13	CASRVGSNQPQHF	TGTGCCAGCAGAGTCGGGAGCAATCAGCCCCAGCATTTT
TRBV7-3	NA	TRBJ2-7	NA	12	CASVDRYYEQYF	TGTGCCAGCGTCGACAGGTACTACGAGCAGTACTTC
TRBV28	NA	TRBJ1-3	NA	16	CASSLNSYKGGNTIYF	TGTGCCAGCAGTCTAAACAGTTATAAGGGTGGAAACACCATATATTTT
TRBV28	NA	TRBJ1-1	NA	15	CASSLEGTSNTEAFF	TGTGCCAGCAGTTTAGAGGGGACCTCGAACACTGAAGCTTTCTTT
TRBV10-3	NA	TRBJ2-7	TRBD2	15	CAISGVAGGRVEQYF	TGTGCCATCAGTGGCGTTGCGGGAGGCCGGGTCGAGCAGTACTTC